The entry that follows covers one TCR beta chain sequence. This specimen belongs to a study of T cell responses to AZD1222 COVID-19 vaccine. Clones were read by immunoSEQ multiplex PCR, and TCRdb kept only the in-frame ones, dropping some. The sample lists roughly 82,000 clones; 70% to 90% were seen once. CDR1 is MNHEY, CDR2 SVGAGI, per germline. The CDR3 contains 15 residues. J lost 3 bases, V lost 5 bases, and 3 bases had no gene match. The input for sequencing was peripheral blood, taken on day 0 of AZD1222 vaccination. This TCR was sampled from an adult in good health. This rearrangement joins TRBV6-5 to TRBJ2-2, with TRBD1 matching 10 bases. CDR3 in amino acids: CASSRDRGYTGELFF. CDR3 nucleotides: TGTGCCAGCAGTCGGGACAGGGGCTACACCGGGGAGCTGTTTTTT.